This T cell receptor (beta chain) was recovered during a study of T-cell reconstitution after alpha-beta-depleted transplantation in children. Unique molecular identifiers were incorporated during preparation of the TCRbeta library. TCRdb re-called the PCR reads through MiXCR, storing one row per CDR3 protein. The sample yields more than 200,000 distinct CDR3 sequences, more than 20% seen once. Regarding the study as a whole: Newly produced T cells mostly accounted for T-cell counts and diversity one year post-transplant. The origin of alpha-beta T cells about two months after transplant was reportedly several hundred expanded graft clones. Recipient T cells and thymic progenitors that survived gave rise to the high TCRbeta diversity observed at day 60 in some patients.

V was pared by 9 bases and J by 1 base, with 9 bases of the junction left unmatched. The CDR3 runs 15 residues. The germline gives CDR1 LNHDA, CDR2 SQIVND (reference sequence). Comments on this clonotype: Antigen unknown.

The rearrangement joins TRBV19 to TRBJ2-3; TRBD1 agrees at 8 bases. The sequence was collected from a girl aged 2 to 10 with Fanconi anemia, due to receive a stem cell transplant. The material was PBMCs, obtained before TCRalphabeta/CD19-depleted stem cell transplant. The CDR3 region is CASTAGTGGTDTQYF. The CDR3 bases are TGTGCCAGCACCGCCGGGACAGGAGGCACAGATACGCAGTATTTT.